A selection of T cell receptor beta chains follows, all from one sample in a study of blood T cell repertoires in COVID-19. Method: immunoSEQ multiplex PCR; TCRdb's copy keeps in-frame clones and lacks some. The sample consists of approximately 300,000 clones, 85% to 90% of them appearing once. Sequencing was carried out using peripheral blood. The source is a man aged 30 to 39 with acute or convalescent COVID-19. The conserved cysteine and the conserved F or W are not part of the CDR3 here. Fields, in order: V gene, D gene, clone size, J gene, CDR3 protein. The D gene is left open where the match is weak. For some rows the clone size is stated as once, few or many, or as a class when expanded; others skip it.

v_call: TRBV5-1
d_call: .
clone_size: .
j_call: TRBJ1-2
cdr3_aa: ASRRELRTDGYGYT

v_call: TRBV11-2
d_call: .
clone_size: .
j_call: TRBJ1-4
cdr3_aa: ASSLRSGINEGKLF

v_call: TRBV3-1/TRBV3-2
d_call: TRBD1
clone_size: .
j_call: TRBJ1-2
cdr3_aa: ASRRETGRHGYT

v_call: TRBV7-9
d_call: .
clone_size: .
j_call: TRBJ1-2
cdr3_aa: ASSLGGGRSYGYT

v_call: TRBV19
d_call: .
clone_size: .
j_call: TRBJ2-1
cdr3_aa: ASSILIGDEQF

v_call: TRBV7-9
d_call: .
clone_size: once
j_call: TRBJ1-1
cdr3_aa: ASSPPQGQTGTEAF

v_call: TRBV28
d_call: TRBD1
clone_size: .
j_call: TRBJ1-5
cdr3_aa: ASSLGQGRQPQH

v_call: TRBV28
d_call: .
clone_size: .
j_call: TRBJ1-2
cdr3_aa: ASSLGIRGGYT

v_call: TRBV5-1
d_call: .
clone_size: .
j_call: TRBJ2-6
cdr3_aa: ASSLGPTSGANVLT

v_call: TRBV4-1
d_call: .
clone_size: .
j_call: TRBJ1-5
cdr3_aa: ASSQEKGRGNQPQH

v_call: TRBV28
d_call: .
clone_size: .
j_call: TRBJ1-3
cdr3_aa: ASSPAYSGNTIY

v_call: TRBV2
d_call: TRBD2
clone_size: .
j_call: TRBJ2-7
cdr3_aa: ASSEALGLAGTRSSYEQY

v_call: TRBV19
d_call: TRBD1
clone_size: few
j_call: TRBJ1-2
cdr3_aa: ASRGTGANYGYT

v_call: TRBV6-5
d_call: TRBD1
clone_size: .
j_call: TRBJ2-3
cdr3_aa: ASSLQGIGTDTQY

v_call: TRBV28
d_call: TRBD2
clone_size: .
j_call: TRBJ2-1
cdr3_aa: ASIGGGRAASEQF

v_call: TRBV5-6
d_call: .
clone_size: .
j_call: TRBJ1-2
cdr3_aa: ASTHGTPYGYT

v_call: TRBV28
d_call: .
clone_size: .
j_call: TRBJ1-2
cdr3_aa: ASSPRDYGYT

v_call: TRBV7-9
d_call: .
clone_size: .
j_call: TRBJ1-1
cdr3_aa: ASSPQGLGTEAF

v_call: TRBV12-3/TRBV12-4
d_call: .
clone_size: .
j_call: TRBJ2-5
cdr3_aa: ASSLTSTAQY

v_call: TRBV18
d_call: TRBD2
clone_size: .
j_call: TRBJ2-7
cdr3_aa: ASSPPGGRLSSYEQY

v_call: TRBV15
d_call: .
clone_size: .
j_call: TRBJ2-5
cdr3_aa: ATSRERLGPETQY

v_call: TRBV30
d_call: .
clone_size: .
j_call: TRBJ1-2
cdr3_aa: AWSVGPPAGNGYT

v_call: TRBV28
d_call: TRBD2
clone_size: .
j_call: TRBJ2-1
cdr3_aa: ASSFTSGRAGEQF

v_call: TRBV5-1
d_call: TRBD1
clone_size: .
j_call: TRBJ2-5
cdr3_aa: ASSPRTGQETQY

v_call: TRBV19
d_call: TRBD1
clone_size: once
j_call: TRBJ1-1
cdr3_aa: ASSRQGGAF

v_call: TRBV9
d_call: TRBD1
clone_size: .
j_call: TRBJ2-7
cdr3_aa: ASSVGVGQGYEQY

v_call: TRBV19
d_call: .
clone_size: .
j_call: TRBJ2-1
cdr3_aa: ASMRQPGDEQF

v_call: TRBV7-9
d_call: TRBD1
clone_size: .
j_call: TRBJ1-5
cdr3_aa: ASSLGTGGNQPQH

v_call: TRBV7-3
d_call: TRBD2
clone_size: once
j_call: TRBJ2-4
cdr3_aa: ASSLLAGGNIQY

v_call: TRBV7-9
d_call: TRBD1
clone_size: few
j_call: TRBJ1-2
cdr3_aa: ASSSADRSLTNYGYT